This passage covers 5 T cell receptor beta chains from one sample sequenced in a study of cytomegalovirus exposure and HLA in healthy donors. Vbeta (60) and Jbeta (13) primers were used in the PCR. Only in-frame clones appear in the TCRdb table, and some are missing; sequencing was by immunoSEQ multiplex PCR. The sample lists some 94,000 clones; over 75% were seen once. Material: PBMCs. Source of these receptors: a man aged 40-50 years in good health and CMV-seronegative.

The gene calls are TRBV30 and TRBJ1-6; 7 bases map to TRBD1. The length of the CDR3 is 11 residues. The V gene's germline CDR1 is GTSNPN and CDR2 SVGIG (reference sequence). Trimming at V came to 2 bases and at J to 13 bases, leaving 2 bases not matched to a gene. DNA of the CDR3: TGTGCCTGGAGTCGACAGGGTCCCCTCCACTTT. The encoded protein is CAWSRQGPLHF.

This clone was counted between two and nine times. The sample carries other DNA sequences with the same CDR3. The V gene is TRBV7-9, the J gene TRBJ2-7; 10 positions agree with TRBD1. V trimming: 4 bases; J trimming: 7 bases; junction bases outside the gene matches: 4. CDR1 and CDR2 from the germline V gene are SEHNR and FQNEAQ (reference sequence). The CDR3 is 13 residues long. Here the CDR3 reads CASSSGQGGEQYF. The CDR3 nucleotides are TGTGCCAGCAGCTCCGGACAGGGGGGGGAGCAGTACTTC.

The genes are TRBV6-1 and TRBJ1-2; D is unclear. Trimming stripped 5 bases from V and 3 bases from J, with 7 bases between. This CDR3 comprises 12 residues. The germline V gene encodes CDR1 MNHNS and CDR2 SASEGT. This chain's CDR3 is CASSLGDYGYTF. For the CDR3, the DNA is TGTGCCAGCAGTTTGGGCGACTATGGCTACACCTTC.

The V and J genes are TRBV7-9 and TRBJ2-5, with D possibly matching TRBD2 (6 bases). CDR3 length equals 14 residues. The V gene's germline CDR1 is SEHNR and CDR2 FQNEAQ (reference sequence). Deletions cut 5 bases from V and 4 bases from J, with 14 bases between. CDR3 DNA: TGTGCCAGCAGCATAAGGGACTTCCCAGAGACCCAGTACTTC. This codes for CASSIRDFPETQYF.

The chain carries TRBV29-1 and TRBJ2-3; tentatively, D is TRBD1 (5 bases). CDR3 length equals 13 residues. V was trimmed by 3 bases and J by 1 base, leaving 8 bases between them. Germline V lookup: CDR1 SQVTM, CDR2 ANQGSEA. The CDR3 loop is CSVDVTGTDTQYF. The CDR3 nucleotides read TGCAGCGTTGACGTGACAGGCACAGATACGCAGTATTTT.